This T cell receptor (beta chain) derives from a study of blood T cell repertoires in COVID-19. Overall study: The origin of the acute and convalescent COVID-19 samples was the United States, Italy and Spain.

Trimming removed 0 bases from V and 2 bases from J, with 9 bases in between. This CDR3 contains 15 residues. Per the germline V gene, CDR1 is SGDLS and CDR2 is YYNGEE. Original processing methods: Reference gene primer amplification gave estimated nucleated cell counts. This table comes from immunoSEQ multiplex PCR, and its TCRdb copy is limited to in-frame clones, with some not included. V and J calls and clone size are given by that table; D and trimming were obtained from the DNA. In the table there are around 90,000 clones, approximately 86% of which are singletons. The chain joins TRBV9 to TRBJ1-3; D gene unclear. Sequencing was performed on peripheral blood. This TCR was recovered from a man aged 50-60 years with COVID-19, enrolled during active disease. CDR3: CASSVDGSPGNTIYF. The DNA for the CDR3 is TGTGCCAGCAGCGTAGATGGGAGCCCTGGAAACACCATATATTTT.